This TCR beta chain was sequenced in a study of OX40 agonist ivuxolimab in advanced cancers. The CDR3 runs 13 residues. Trimming took 0 bases from V and 7 from J, leaving 11 bases between them. Per the germline V gene, CDR1 is SGHRS and CDR2 is YFSETQ. Assay used: immunoSEQ multiplex PCR; TCRdb lists only in-frame clones, some missing. The table lists 40,000 to 45,000 clones, 91% of them singletons. The sequence was collected from an adult with an advanced solid tumor such as melanoma, head and neck, liver or kidney cancer. The chain uses TRBV5-1 and TRBJ2-7; D gene ambiguous. Here the sequenced sample was CD4+ or CD8+ T cells sorted from blood, taken in a trial of the OX40 agonist ivuxolimab. The CDR3 loop is CASSLVGPAEQYF. The CDR3 bases are TGCGCCAGCAGCTTGGTCGGACCAGCGGAGCAGTACTTC.